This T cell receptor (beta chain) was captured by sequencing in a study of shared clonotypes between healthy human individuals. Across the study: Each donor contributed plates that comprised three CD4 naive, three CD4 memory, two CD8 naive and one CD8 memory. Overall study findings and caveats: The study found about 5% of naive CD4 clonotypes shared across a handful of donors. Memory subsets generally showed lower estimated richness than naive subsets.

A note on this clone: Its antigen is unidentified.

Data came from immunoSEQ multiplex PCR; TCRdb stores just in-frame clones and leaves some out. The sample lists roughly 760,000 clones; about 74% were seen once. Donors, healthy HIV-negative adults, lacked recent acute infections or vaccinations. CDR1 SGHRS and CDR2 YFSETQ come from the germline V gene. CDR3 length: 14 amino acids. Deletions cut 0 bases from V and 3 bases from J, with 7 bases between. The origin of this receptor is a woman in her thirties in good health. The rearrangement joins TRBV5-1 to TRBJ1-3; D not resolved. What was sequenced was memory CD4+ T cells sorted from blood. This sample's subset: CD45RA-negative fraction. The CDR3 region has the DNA TGCGCCAGCAGCTTGGTTGGGGATGGAAACACCATATATTTT. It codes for CASSLVGDGNTIYF. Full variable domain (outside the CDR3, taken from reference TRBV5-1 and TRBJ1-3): KAGVTQTPRYLIKTRGQQVTLSCSPISGHRSVSWYQQTPGQGLQFLFEYFSETQRNKGNFPGRFSGRQFSNSRSEMNVSTLELGDSALYLCASSLVGDGNTIYFGEGSWLTVV.